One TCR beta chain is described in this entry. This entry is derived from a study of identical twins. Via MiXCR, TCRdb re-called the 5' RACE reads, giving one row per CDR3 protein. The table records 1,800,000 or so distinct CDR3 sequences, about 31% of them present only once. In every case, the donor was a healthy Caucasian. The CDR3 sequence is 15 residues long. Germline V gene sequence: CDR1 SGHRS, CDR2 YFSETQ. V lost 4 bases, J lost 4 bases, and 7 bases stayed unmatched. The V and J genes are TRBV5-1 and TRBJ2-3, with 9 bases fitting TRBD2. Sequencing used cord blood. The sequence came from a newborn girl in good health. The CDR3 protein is CASSPTTSGPDTQYF. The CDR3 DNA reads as TGCGCCAGCAGCCCCACGACTAGCGGCCCAGATACGCAGTATTTT.